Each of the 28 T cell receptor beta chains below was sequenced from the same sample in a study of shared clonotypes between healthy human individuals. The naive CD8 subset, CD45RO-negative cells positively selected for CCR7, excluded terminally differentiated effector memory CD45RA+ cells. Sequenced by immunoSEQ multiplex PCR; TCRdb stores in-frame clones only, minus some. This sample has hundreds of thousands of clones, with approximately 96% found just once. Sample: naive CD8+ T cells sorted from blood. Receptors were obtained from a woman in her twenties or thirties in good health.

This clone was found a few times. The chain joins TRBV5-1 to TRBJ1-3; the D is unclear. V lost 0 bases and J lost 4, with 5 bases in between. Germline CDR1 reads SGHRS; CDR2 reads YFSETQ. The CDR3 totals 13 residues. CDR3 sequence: CASSLDQGNTIYF. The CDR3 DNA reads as TGCGCCAGCAGCTTGGACCAGGGAAACACCATATATTTT.

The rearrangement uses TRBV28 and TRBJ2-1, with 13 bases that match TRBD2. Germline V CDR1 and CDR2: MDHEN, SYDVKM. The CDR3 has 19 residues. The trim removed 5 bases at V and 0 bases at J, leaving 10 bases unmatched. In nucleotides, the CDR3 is TGTGCCAGCAGTGGGGGACTAGCGGGGCCTCATAGCTCCTACAATGAGCAGTTCTTC. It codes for CASSGGLAGPHSSYNEQFF. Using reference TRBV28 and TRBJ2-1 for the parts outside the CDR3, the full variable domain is DVKVTQSSRYLVKRTGEKVFLECVQDMDHENMFWYRQDPGLGLRLIYFSYDVKMKEKGDIPEGYSVSREKKERFSLILESASTNQTSMYLCASSGGLAGPHSSYNEQFFGPGTRLTVL.

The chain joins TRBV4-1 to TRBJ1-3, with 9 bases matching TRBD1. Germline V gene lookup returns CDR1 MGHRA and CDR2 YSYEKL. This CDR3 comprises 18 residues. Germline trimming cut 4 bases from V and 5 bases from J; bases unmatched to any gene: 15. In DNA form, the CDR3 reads TGCGCCAGCAGCCGATACCGGGACAGGGTTTCTTTTAGAAACACCATATATTTT. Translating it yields CASSRYRDRVSFRNTIYF.

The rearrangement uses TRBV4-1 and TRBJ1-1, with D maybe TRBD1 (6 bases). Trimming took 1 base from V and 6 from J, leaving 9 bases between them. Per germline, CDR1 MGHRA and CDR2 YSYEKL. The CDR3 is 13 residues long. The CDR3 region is CASSQVGGPEAFF. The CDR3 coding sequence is TGCGCCAGCAGCCAAGTCGGGGGCCCTGAAGCTTTCTTT.

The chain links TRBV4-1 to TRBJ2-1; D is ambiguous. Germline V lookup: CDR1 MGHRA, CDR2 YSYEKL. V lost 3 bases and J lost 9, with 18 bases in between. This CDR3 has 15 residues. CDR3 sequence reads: CASSHWSIVSAEQFF. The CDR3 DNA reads TGCGCCAGCAGCCATTGGAGCATTGTGTCAGCTGAGCAGTTCTTC.

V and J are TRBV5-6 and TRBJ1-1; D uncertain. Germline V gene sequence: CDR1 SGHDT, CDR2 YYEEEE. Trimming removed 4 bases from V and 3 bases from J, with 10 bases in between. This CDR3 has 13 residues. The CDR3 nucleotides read TGTGCCAGCAGCACGGACTGGGACACTGAAGCTTTCTTT. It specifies CASSTDWDTEAFF.

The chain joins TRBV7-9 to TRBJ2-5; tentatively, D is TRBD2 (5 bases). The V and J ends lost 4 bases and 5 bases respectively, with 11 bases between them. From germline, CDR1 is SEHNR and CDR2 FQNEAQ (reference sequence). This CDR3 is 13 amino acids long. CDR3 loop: CASSSWEIETQYF. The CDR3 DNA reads TGTGCCAGCAGCTCCTGGGAGATCGAGACCCAGTACTTC.

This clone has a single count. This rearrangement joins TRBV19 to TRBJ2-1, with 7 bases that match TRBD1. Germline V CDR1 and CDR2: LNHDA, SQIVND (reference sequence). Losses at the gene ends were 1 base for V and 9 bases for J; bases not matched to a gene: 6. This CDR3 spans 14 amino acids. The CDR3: CASSIAEGAVEQFF. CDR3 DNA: TGTGCCAGTAGTATAGCCGAGGGGGCGGTTGAGCAGTTCTTC. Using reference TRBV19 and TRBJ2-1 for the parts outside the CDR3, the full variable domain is DGGITQSPKYLFRKEGQNVTLSCEQNLNHDAMYWYRQDPGQGLRLIYYSQIVNDFQKGDIAEGYSVSREKKESFPLTVTSAQKNPTAFYLCASSIAEGAVEQFFGPGTRLTVL.

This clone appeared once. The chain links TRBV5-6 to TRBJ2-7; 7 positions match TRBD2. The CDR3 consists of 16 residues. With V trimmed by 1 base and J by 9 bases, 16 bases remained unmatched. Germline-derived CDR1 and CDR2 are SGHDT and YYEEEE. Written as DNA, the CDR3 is TGTGCCAGCAGCTTGAGAGTAGGGCGGGAGTTACGAGGGCAGTACTTC. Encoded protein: CASSLRVGRELRGQYF.

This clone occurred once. CDR3 region: CASRPRGETQYF. Here the CDR3 DNA reads TGTGCAAGTCGCCCGCGTGGGGAGACCCAGTACTTC. The V call is TRBV12-2, the J call TRBJ2-5. TRBV12-2 has pseudogene status. The CDR3 consists of 12 residues.

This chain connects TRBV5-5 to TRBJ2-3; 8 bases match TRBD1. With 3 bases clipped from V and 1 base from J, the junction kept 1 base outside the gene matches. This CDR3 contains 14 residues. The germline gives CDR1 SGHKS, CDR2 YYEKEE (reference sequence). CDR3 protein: CASSSDRGTDTQYF. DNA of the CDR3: TGTGCCAGCAGCTCGGACAGGGGCACAGATACGCAGTATTTT.

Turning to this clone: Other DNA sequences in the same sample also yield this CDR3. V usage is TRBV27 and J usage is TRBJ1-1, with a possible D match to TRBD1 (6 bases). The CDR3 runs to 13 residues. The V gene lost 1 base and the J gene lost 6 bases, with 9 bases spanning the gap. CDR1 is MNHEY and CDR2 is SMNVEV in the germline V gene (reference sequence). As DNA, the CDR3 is TGTGCCAGCAGTTTATTGGGGGGCTCTGAAGCTTTCTTT. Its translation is CASSLLGGSEAFF.

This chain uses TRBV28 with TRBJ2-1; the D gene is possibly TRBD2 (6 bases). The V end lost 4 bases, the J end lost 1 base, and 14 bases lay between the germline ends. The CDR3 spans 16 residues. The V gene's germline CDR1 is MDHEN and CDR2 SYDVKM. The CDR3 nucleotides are TGTGCCAGCAGTTCATCTAGCGACCCGTCCTACAATGAGCAGTTCTTC. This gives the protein CASSSSSDPSYNEQFF.

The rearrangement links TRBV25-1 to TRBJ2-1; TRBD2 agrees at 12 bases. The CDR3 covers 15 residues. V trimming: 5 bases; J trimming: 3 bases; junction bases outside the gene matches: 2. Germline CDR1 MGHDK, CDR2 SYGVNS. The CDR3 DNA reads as TGTGCCAGCAGTCGGACTAGCGGGGTCTACAATGAGCAGTTCTTC. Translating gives CASSRTSGVYNEQFF.

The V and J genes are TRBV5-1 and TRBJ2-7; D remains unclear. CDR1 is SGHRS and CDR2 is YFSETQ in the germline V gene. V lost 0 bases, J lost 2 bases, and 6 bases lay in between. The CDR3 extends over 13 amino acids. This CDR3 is CASSLEVPYEQYF. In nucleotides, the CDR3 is TGCGCCAGCAGCTTGGAGGTTCCCTACGAGCAGTACTTC.

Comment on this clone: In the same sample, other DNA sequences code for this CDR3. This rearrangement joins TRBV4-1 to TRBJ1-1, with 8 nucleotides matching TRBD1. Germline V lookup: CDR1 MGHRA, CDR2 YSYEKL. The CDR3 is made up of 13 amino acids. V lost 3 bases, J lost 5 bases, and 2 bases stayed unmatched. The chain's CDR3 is CASSQDRETEAFF. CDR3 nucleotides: TGCGCCAGCAGCCAGGACAGGGAAACTGAAGCTTTCTTT.

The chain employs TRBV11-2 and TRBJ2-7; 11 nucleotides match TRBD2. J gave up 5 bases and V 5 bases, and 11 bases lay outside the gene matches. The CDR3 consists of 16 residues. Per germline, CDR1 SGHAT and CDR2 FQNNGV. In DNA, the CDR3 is TGTGCCAGCAGCCTCGGGGGCGCTAGCGGGAGGCACGAGCAGTACTTC. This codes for CASSLGGASGRHEQYF.

CDR3 sequence: CASSASKGAAIEGEQYF. Written as DNA, the CDR3 is TGTGCCAGCAGTGCCTCTAAGGGAGCGGCAATAGAGGGGGAGCAGTACTTC. The V and J genes are TRBV25-1 and TRBJ2-7; D might be TRBD1 or TRBD2, each matching 5 bases. The CDR3 runs to 17 residues. Germline CDR1 is MGHDK and CDR2 is SYGVNS. Trimming cost V 4 bases and J 7 bases, with 26 bases left between them.

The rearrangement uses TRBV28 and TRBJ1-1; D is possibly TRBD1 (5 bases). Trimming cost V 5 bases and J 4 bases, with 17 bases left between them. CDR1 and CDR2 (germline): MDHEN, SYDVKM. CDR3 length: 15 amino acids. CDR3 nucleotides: TGTGCCAGCAGTCCACCTGGGGGGTTGAGCACTGAAGCTTTCTTT. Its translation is CASSPPGGLSTEAFF.

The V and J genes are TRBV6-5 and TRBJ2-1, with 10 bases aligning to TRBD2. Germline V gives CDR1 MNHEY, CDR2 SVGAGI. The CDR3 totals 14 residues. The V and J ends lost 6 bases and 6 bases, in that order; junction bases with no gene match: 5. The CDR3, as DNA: TGTGCCAGCAGAAAGCGGGAGGGCCTCAATGAGCAGTTCTTC. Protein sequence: CASRKREGLNEQFF.

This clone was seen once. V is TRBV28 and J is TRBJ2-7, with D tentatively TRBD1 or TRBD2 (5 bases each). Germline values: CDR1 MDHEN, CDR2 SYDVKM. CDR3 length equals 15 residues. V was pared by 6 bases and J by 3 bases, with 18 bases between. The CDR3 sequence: CASSAREWGNYEQYF. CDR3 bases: TGTGCCAGCAGCGCTAGGGAGTGGGGGAACTACGAGCAGTACTTC.

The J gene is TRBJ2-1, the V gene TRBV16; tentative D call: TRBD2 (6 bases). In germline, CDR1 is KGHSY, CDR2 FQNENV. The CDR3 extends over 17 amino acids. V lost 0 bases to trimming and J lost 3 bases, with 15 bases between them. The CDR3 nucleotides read TGTGCCAGCAGCCAATCATCGGGCCAGGGAGGCTACAATGAGCAGTTCTTC. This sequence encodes CASSQSSGQGGYNEQFF.

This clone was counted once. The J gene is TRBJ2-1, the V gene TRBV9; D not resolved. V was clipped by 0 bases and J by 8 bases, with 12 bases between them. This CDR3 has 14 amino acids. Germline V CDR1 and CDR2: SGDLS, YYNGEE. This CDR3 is CASSVDWGSDEQFF. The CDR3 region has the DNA TGTGCCAGCAGCGTAGATTGGGGATCGGATGAGCAGTTCTTC.

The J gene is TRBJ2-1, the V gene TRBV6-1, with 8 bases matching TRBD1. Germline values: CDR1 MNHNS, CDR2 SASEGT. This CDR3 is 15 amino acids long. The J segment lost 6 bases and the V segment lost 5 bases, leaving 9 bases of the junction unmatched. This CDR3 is CASSSPGTGVNEQFF. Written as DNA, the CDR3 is TGTGCCAGCAGTTCACCCGGGACAGGTGTCAATGAGCAGTTCTTC.

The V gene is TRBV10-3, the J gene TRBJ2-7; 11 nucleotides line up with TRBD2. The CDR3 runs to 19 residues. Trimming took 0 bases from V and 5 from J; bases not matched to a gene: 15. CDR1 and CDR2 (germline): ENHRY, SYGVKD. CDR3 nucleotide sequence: TGTGCCATCAGTGAGTCGGAGGTCCTAAGGACTAGCGGGTTTAACGAGCAGTACTTC. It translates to CAISESEVLRTSGFNEQYF.

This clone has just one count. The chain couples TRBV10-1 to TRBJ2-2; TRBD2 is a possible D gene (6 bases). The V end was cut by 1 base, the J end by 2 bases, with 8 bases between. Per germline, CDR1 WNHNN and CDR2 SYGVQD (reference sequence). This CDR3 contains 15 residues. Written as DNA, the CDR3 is TGCGCCAGCAGTGAGTGGGACTCTAACACCGGGGAGCTGTTTTTT. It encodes CASSEWDSNTGELFF.

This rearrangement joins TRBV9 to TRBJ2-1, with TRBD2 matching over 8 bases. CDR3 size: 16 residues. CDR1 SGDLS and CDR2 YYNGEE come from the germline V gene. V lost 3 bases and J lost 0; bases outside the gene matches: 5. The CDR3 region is CASSAGGANSYNEQFF. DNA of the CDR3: TGTGCCAGCAGCGCCGGGGGGGCGAACTCCTACAATGAGCAGTTCTTC.

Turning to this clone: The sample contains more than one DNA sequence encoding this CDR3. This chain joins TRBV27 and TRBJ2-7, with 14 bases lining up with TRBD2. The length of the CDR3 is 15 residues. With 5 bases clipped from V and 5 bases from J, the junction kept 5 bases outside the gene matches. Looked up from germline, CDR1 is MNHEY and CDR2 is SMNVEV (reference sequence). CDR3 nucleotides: TGTGCCAGCAGTAGCGGGACTAGCGGGAGAAACGAGCAGTACTTC. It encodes CASSSGTSGRNEQYF.